The 5 T cell receptor beta chains in this list originate from one sample, sequenced in a study of T cells in Graves' hyperthyroidism and ophthalmopathy. The investigators amplified TCR beta CDR3 regions from RNA transcripts. When the TCR CDR3 underwent first-round RT-PCR, the HTBI primer set was used. From the multiplex PCR reads, TCRdb called clonotypes with MiXCR, one entry per CDR3 protein. The table has nearly 600,000 distinct CDR3 sequences, 11% to 15% seen once. Sequencing was carried out using blood. These receptors came from a woman younger than 30 with Graves' ophthalmopathy.

V is TRBV6-1 and J is TRBJ2-3; D remains ambiguous. V was cut by 8 bases and J by 0 bases, with 18 bases left in between. Per the germline V gene, CDR1 is MNHNS and CDR2 is SASEGT. This CDR3 comprises 16 residues. CDR3 residues: CASSSGGWASTDTQYF. CDR3 DNA sequence: TGTGCCAGCTCCTCGGGCGGATGGGCCAGCACAGATACGCAGTATTTT.

The gene calls are TRBV7-2 and TRBJ2-5; a weak D match, TRBD2 (6 bases). CDR1 and CDR2 from the germline V gene are SGHTA and FQGNSA. V dropped 0 bases and J dropped 2 bases, with 10 bases sitting between them. The CDR3 has 15 amino acids. CDR3 nucleotide sequence: TGTGCCAGCAGCTTAGCACCGGGAGAGCAAGAGACCCAGTACTTC. Translating gives CASSLAPGEQETQYF. Filled out from reference TRBV7-2 and TRBJ2-5, the complete variable domain reads GAGVSQSPSNKVTEKGKDVELRCDPISGHTALYWYRQSLGQGLEFLIYFQGNSAPDKSGLPSDRFSAERTGGSVSTLTIQRTQQEDSAVYLCASSLAPGEQETQYFGPGTRLLVL.

This clonotype has at least ten counts. The gene calls are TRBV30 and TRBJ2-3; 11 bases agree with TRBD2. This CDR3 region has 11 residues. From germline, CDR1 is GTSNPN and CDR2 SVGIG (reference sequence). CDR3 amino acids: CSSGRADTQYF. The CDR3 DNA sequence: TGTAGTAGCGGGAGGGCGGATACGCAGTATTTT.

This clonotype was counted between two and nine times. A read error may explain this, as a much larger clone is one base away. CDR3 residues: CASSPDGGRPPYEQYF. CDR3 DNA sequence: TGTGCCAGCAGCCCCGATGGCGGGAGGCCCCCTTACGAGCAGTACTTC. The chain joins TRBV7-3 to TRBJ2-7; 8 bases match TRBD2. V lost 5 bases and J lost 4; bases outside the gene matches: 13. The CDR3 is 16 amino acids. Germline V gives CDR1 SGHTA, CDR2 FQGTGA.

This clonotype was found a few times. The chain employs TRBV5-5 and TRBJ1-3; D is undetermined. This CDR3 contains 16 residues. V was shortened by 0 bases and J by 0 bases, with 10 bases between the two germline ends. CDR1 is SGHKS, CDR2 YYEKEE, per germline (reference sequence). The CDR3 bases are TGTGCCAGCAGCTTGGATGTCACCTACTCTGGAAACACCATATATTTT. Protein product: CASSLDVTYSGNTIYF.